Given below is one T cell receptor (beta chain) in context. The data derive from a study of blood T cell repertoires in COVID-19. Overall study: Samples came from the United States, Italy and Spain, spanning acute and convalescent COVID-19. Sources were T cells, B-cell-depleted T cells, or PBMCs; the material itself was cDNA or gDNA.

The CDR3 extends over 16 amino acids. Germline V gene sequence: CDR1 LNHNV, CDR2 YYDKDF (reference sequence). V shed 2 bases, J shed 8 bases, and the junction held 10 bases outside the gene matches. Authors' analysis steps: Estimation of nucleated cell counts was performed using reference gene primer amplification. Profiling relied on immunoSEQ multiplex PCR, and the TCRdb table lists in-frame clones only, not all of them. V and J calls and clone size are copied from that table; D and trimming were computed from the DNA. In the table there are some 80,000 clones, around three quarters of which are singletons.

Sequenced input: peripheral blood. V is TRBV15 and J is TRBJ2-1; 9 bases match TRBD2. This clonotype originated in an elderly woman with active or convalescent COVID-19. The CDR3 sequence is CATSRLGERGVHEQFF. The CDR3 DNA reads TGTGCCACCAGCAGACTGGGGGAGCGGGGGGTACATGAGCAGTTCTTC. Complete variable domain (other parts from reference TRBV15 and TRBJ2-1): DAMVIQNPRYQVTQFGKPVTLSCSQTLNHNVMYWYQQKSSQAPKLLFHYYDKDFNNEADTPDNFQSRRPNTSFCFLDIRSPGLGDTAMYLCATSRLGERGVHEQFFGPGTRLTVL.